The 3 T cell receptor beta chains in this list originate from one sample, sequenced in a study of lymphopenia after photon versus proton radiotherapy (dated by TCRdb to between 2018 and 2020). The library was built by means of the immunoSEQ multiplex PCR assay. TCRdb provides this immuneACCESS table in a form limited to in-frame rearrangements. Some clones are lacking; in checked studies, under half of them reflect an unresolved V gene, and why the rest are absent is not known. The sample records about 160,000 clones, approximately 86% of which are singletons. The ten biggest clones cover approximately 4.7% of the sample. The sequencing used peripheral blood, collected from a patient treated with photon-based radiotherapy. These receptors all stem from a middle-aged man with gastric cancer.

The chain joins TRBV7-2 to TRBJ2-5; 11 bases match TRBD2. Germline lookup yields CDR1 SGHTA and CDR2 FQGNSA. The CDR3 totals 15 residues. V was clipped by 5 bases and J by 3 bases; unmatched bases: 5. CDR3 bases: TGTGCCAGCAGCCTAGAGGGACTAGCGGAAGAGACCCAGTACTTC. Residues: CASSLEGLAEETQYF. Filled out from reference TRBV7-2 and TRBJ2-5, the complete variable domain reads GAGVSQSPSNKVTEKGKDVELRCDPISGHTALYWYRQSLGQGLEFLIYFQGNSAPDKSGLPSDRFSAERTGGSVSTLTIQRTQQEDSAVYLCASSLEGLAEETQYFGPGTRLLVL.

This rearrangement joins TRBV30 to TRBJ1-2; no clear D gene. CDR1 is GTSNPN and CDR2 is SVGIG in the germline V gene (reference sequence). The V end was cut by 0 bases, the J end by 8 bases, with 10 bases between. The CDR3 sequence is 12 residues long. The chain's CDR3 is CAWSVSIGGYTF. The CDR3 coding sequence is TGTGCCTGGAGTGTATCCATCGGGGGCTACACCTTC.

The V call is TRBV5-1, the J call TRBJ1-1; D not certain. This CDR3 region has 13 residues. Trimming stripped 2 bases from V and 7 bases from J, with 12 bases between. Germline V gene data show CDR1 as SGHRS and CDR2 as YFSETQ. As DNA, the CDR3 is TGCGCCAGCAGCTTTGGAGAAGGGTTTGAAGCTTTCTTT. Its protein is CASSFGEGFEAFF. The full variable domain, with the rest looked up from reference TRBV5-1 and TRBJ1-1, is KAGVTQTPRYLIKTRGQQVTLSCSPISGHRSVSWYQQTPGQGLQFLFEYFSETQRNKGNFPGRFSGRQFSNSRSEMNVSTLELGDSALYLCASSFGEGFEAFFGQGTRLTVV.